This T cell receptor (beta chain) was observed in a study of blood T cell repertoires in COVID-19. Profiled with immunoSEQ multiplex PCR; TCRdb holds only in-frame clones, not every one. Here the sample spans 200,000 to 300,000 clones, around 83% being singletons. CDR1 is MDHEN and CDR2 is SYDVKM in the germline V gene. The CDR3 totals 15 residues. Trimming pared 6 bases from V and 2 bases from J, leaving 14 bases between. The sequence came from a woman aged 18-29 years with acute or convalescent COVID-19. V is TRBV28 and J is TRBJ1-5; no clear D gene. Sequenced material: peripheral blood. Here the CDR3 reads CASRRRGEGNQPQHF. The CDR3 region has the DNA TGTGCCAGCAGACGCAGAGGTGAGGGCAATCAGCCCCAGCATTTT.